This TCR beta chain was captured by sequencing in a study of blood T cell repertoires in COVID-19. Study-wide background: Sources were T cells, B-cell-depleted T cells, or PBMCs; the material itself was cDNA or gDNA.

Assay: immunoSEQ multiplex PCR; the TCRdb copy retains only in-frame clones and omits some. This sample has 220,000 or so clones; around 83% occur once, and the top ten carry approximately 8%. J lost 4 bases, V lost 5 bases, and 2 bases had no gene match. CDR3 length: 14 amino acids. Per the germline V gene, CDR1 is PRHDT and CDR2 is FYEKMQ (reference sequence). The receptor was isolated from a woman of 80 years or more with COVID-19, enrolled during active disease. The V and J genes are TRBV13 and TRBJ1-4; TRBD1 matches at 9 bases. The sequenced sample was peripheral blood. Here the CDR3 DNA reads TGTGCCAGCAGCGTGGGACAGGGTAATGAAAAACTGTTTTTT. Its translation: CASSVGQGNEKLFF.